The 10 T cell receptor beta chains listed next were all sequenced from one sample in a study of response to subunit inactivated influenza vaccine. From the RT-PCR reads, TCRdb called clonotypes with MiXCR, one entry per CDR3 protein. The sample holds about 170,000 distinct CDR3 sequences, roughly 12% seen once. This same sample was also taken into another study, of T cells expressing NK-cell markers. Per that study: Generation of TCR beta cDNA was performed by 5'RACE template switching incorporating UMIs.

Sequenced here: CD8+ T cells sorted from PBMCs, sampled approximately 13 days after vaccination. The receptor set was obtained from a man over 45 who received an inactivated influenza vaccine.

The chain recombines TRBV6-2 or TRBV6-3 with TRBJ2-1; 8 bases map to TRBD2. The CDR3 spans 16 residues. CDR1 is MNHEY and CDR2 is SVGEGT in the germline V gene. The trim removed 2 bases at V and 9 bases at J, leaving 12 bases unmatched. CDR3 nucleotide sequence: TGTGCCAGCAGTTACGGGCCCGGACTAGCAGGATTTGAGCAGTTCTTC. Protein product: CASSYGPGLAGFEQFF.

This clonotype was recorded a few times. Germline and junction disagree at one end, which may indicate a read error. The gene calls are TRBV20-1 and TRBJ2-1; D is undetermined. CDR1 and CDR2 from the germline V gene are DFQATT and SNEGSKA (reference sequence). The CDR3 totals 16 residues. CDR3 region: CCASRTRSPFYNEQFF. CDR3 DNA: TGCTGTGCTAGTAGAACGCGTTCCCCCTTCTACAATGAGCAGTTCTTC.

This clonotype turned up a few times. J is TRBJ2-7 and V is TRBV9; D might be TRBD2 (7 bases). Trimming stripped 3 bases from V and 3 bases from J, with 13 bases between. Germline V gene data show CDR1 as SGDLS and CDR2 as YYNGEE. This CDR3 is built from 14 residues. CDR3 sequence reads: CASSDGGAGYEQYF. DNA for the CDR3: TGTGCCAGCAGCGATGGGGGGGCCGGCTACGAGCAGTACTTC. Combining the CDR3 with reference TRBV9 and TRBJ2-7 gives the whole variable domain DSGVTQTPKHLITATGQRVTLRCSPRSGDLSVYWYQQSLDQGLQFLIQYYNGEERAKGNILERFSAQQFPDLHSELNLSSLELGDSALYFCASSDGGAGYEQYFGPGTRLTVT.

This clonotype was observed a few times. The rearrangement links TRBV12-5 to TRBJ2-2, with 7 bases lining up with TRBD1. The CDR3 spans 14 residues. Germline loops: CDR1 LGHNT, CDR2 FRNRAP. The V gene end was trimmed by 6 bases and the J gene end by 5 bases; junction bases not matched to a gene: 6. The CDR3 DNA sequence: TGTGCTAGTGGACAATCGACAGGGACCGGGGAGCTGTTTTTT. This translates into CASGQSTGTGELFF.

The gene calls are TRBV7-9 and TRBJ2-3; the D gene is possibly TRBD2 (6 bases). The CDR3 consists of 15 residues. CDR1 is SEHNR, CDR2 FQNEAQ, per germline (reference sequence). Trimming left V 4 bases short and J 2 bases short, with 13 bases between. The CDR3 DNA reads as TGTGCCAGCAGCTATTTAGCGGAACCCACAGATACGCAGTATTTT. Protein: CASSYLAEPTDTQYF.

With regard to this clonotype: One end of the junction does not line up with germline, which may come from a read error. The chain combines TRBV29-1 with TRBJ2-2, with a tentative D call TRBD1 (6 bases). The length of the CDR3 is 11 residues. CDR1 and CDR2 (germline): SQVTM, ANQGSEA. CDR3 sequence reads: CSVGTAGELSF. The CDR3, as DNA: TGCAGCGTTGGGACAGCCGGGGAGCTGTCTTTT.

Only a few counts were recorded for this clonotype. The rearrangement links TRBV28 to TRBJ2-7; 8 bases match TRBD1. With V trimmed by 5 bases and J by 3 bases, 15 bases remained unmatched. CDR3 length: 17 amino acids. The germline CDR1 and CDR2 sequences are MDHEN and SYDVKM. Here the CDR3 reads CASSPTGAPGIYYEQYF. Written as DNA, the CDR3 is TGTGCCAGCAGTCCGACAGGGGCTCCCGGCATCTACTACGAGCAGTACTTC.

Concerning this clonotype itself: A much larger clone differs from this one at a single base, so this may be a read error. The rearrangement joins TRBV12-3 or TRBV12-4 to TRBJ2-5, with D perhaps matching TRBD2 (6 bases). Deletions cut 4 bases from V and 1 base from J, with 7 bases between. The CDR3 consists of 13 residues. CDR3 coding DNA: TGTGCCAGCAGTTGGAGGGCCCAAGAGACCCAGTACTTC. It translates to CASSWRAQETQYF.

The sample holds a few counts of this clonotype. The rearrangement uses TRBV4-1 and TRBJ2-7; no clear D gene. CDR1 and CDR2 (germline): MGHRA, YSYEKL. Trimming removed 5 bases at V and 2 bases at J, with 13 bases between. This CDR3 has 14 amino acids. CDR3 nucleotide sequence: TGCGCCAGCAGCATAACGGACGGAGCCTACGAGCAGTACTTC. This gives the protein CASSITDGAYEQYF.

The table lists this clonotype with a few counts. This chain uses TRBV4-2 with TRBJ2-7, with D possibly being TRBD1 or TRBD2 (5 bases each). The V and J ends lost 5 bases and 5 bases respectively, with 16 bases between them. CDR1 is LGHNA, CDR2 YNFKEQ, per germline. The length of the CDR3 is 14 residues. For the CDR3, the DNA is TGTGCCAGCAGCTTTGGGACCTTAGGAGACGAGCAGTACTTC. Residues: CASSFGTLGDEQYF.